A selection of T cell receptor beta chains follows, all from one sample in a study of persistence of HIV-infected CD4 T cells. The antigens for these receptors are not known. Method: immunoSEQ multiplex PCR; TCRdb's copy keeps in-frame clones and lacks some. This table holds about 45,000 clones, about 87% found once. The source material was CD4+ T cells sorted from PBMCs after approximately 19-hour stimulation, sampled from a patient who received antiretroviral therapy. Every receptor here comes from an adult woman with HIV who was CMV-seropositive. CDR3s include the opening cysteine and the closing phenylalanine or tryptophan. A D gene is named only where the DNA matches it firmly. Expanded clones get a size class; other rows say once, few or many, or leave the size out.

>TRBD1|-|TRBV24-1|TRBJ2-7
TGTGCCGCAGGGACAGGAACCTACGAGCAGTACTTC
CAAGTGTYEQYF
>TRBD1|-|TRBV10-3|TRBJ1-2
TGTGCCATGGGACAGGTTAACTATGGCTACACCTTC
CAMGQVNYGYTF
>-|-|TRBV6-2/TRBV6-3|TRBJ1-1
TGTGCCAGCAGCCCGGGGGGCCGGTACACTGAAGCTTTCTTT
CASSPGGRYTEAFF
>-|-|TRBV20-1|TRBJ1-4
TGCAGTGCTAGTACAGCCGAAAAACTGTTTTTT
CSASTAEKLFF
>TRBD1|-|TRBV24-1|TRBJ2-7
TGTGCCACCAGTGATGGCGGGACAGGGGTGAACGAGCAGTACTTC
CATSDGGTGVNEQYF
>TRBD1|-|TRBV6-2/TRBV6-3|TRBJ1-5
TGTGCCAGCAGCCCCCGGGGACAGGGGGTGAGGCAGCCCCAGCATTTT
CASSPRGQGVRQPQHF
>TRBD1|-|TRBV28|TRBJ2-7
TGTGCCAGCAGTTTATATGGGACAGGGGGCAAGTCACCCTACGAGCAGTACTTC
CASSLYGTGGKSPYEQYF
>TRBD1|-|TRBV6-6|TRBJ2-1
TGTGCCAGCAGACGGACAGGGGGCGGGGAGCAGTTCTTC
CASRRTGGGEQFF
>-|-|TRBV10-3|TRBJ2-3
TGTGCCACCCTACTGGCAGATACGCAGTATTTT
CATLLADTQYF
>-|-|TRBV4-3|TRBJ1-1
TGCGCCAGCAGCCAAGATGGGTCGGGCCTTGAAGCTTTCTTT
CASSQDGSGLEAFF
>-|-|TRBV3-1/TRBV3-2|TRBJ1-2
TGTGCCAGCAGCCTTTGGTCTGTGGGCTACACCTTC
CASSLWSVGYTF
>TRBD1|-|TRBV16|TRBJ1-1
TGTGCCAGCAGCCAGCGGACAGGGAGCACTGAAGCTTTCTTT
CASSQRTGSTEAFF
>-|-|TRBV7-2|TRBJ1-1
TGTGCCAGCAGCTTATGGGGGGCGACCACTGAAGCTTTCTTT
CASSLWGATTEAFF
>-|-|TRBV18|TRBJ2-2
TGTGCCAGCTCATCCGGGACAAGGAGCACCGGGGAGCTGTTTTTT
CASSSGTRSTGELFF
>-|-|TRBV6-2/TRBV6-3|TRBJ1-1
TGTGCCAGCAGTTGGGAAGTTAGTAGGGCAACTACTCAGAACACTGAAGCTTTCTTT
CASSWEVSRATTQNTEAFF
>-|-|TRBV5-8|TRBJ1-2
TGTGCCAGCACCCAACGCCCCCCGGGGGAGCCCCACTATGGCTACACCTTC
CASTQRPPGEPHYGYTF
>-|medium-sized|TRBV3-1/TRBV3-2|TRBJ1-3
TGTGCCAGCAGCCCATCCAGATGGGAGAGCTCTGGAAACACCATATATTTT
CASSPSRWESSGNTIYF
>-|-|TRBV12-3/TRBV12-4|TRBJ2-1
TGTGCCAGCCGGGACCCCGGACATGAGCAGTTCTTC
CASRDPGHEQFF
>-|-|TRBV28|TRBJ2-5
TGTGCCAGCAGTTTACGGGCAGGGTTATCAGAGACCCAGTACTTC
CASSLRAGLSETQYF
>-|-|TRBV24-1|TRBJ2-5
TGTGCTACCGGACAGCAAGAGACCCAGTACTTC
CATGQQETQYF
>-|-|TRBV25-1|TRBJ1-3
TGTGCCAGCAGTGAATCTGGAAACACCATATATTTT
CASSESGNTIYF
>-|once|TRBV5-5|TRBJ2-7
TGTGCCAGCAGCTTGAGGGGTATCCCAGCGGTCGAGCAGTACTTC
CASSLRGIPAVEQYF
>-|-|TRBV24-1|TRBJ2-5
TGTGCCACCAGTGATTTGGGGCAGGGTGGGGAGACCCAGTACTTC
CATSDLGQGGETQYF
>-|once|TRBV6-2/TRBV6-3|TRBJ1-2
TGTGCCAGCAGTTCCTCAGGTTTCGGCCGGAGGAGCTATGGCTACACCTTC
CASSSSGFGRRSYGYTF
>TRBD1|-|TRBV11-1|TRBJ2-5
TGTGCCAGCAGCTCTCGAGACAGGGGGACTGGAGAGACCCAGTACTTC
CASSSRDRGTGETQYF
>-|-|TRBV5-1|TRBJ1-2
TGCGCCAGCAGCCCCGACGGGAACTATGGCTACACCTTC
CASSPDGNYGYTF
>TRBD2|-|TRBV9|TRBJ2-3
TGTGCCAGCAGCGTAGCGGGGACTAGCGGAGATACGCAGTATTTT
CASSVAGTSGDTQYF
>TRBD1|-|TRBV27|TRBJ1-6
TGTGCCAGCAGCTCCCTCTCCGGGACAGATAATTCACCCCTCCACTTT
CASSSLSGTDNSPLHF
>TRBD1|-|TRBV24-1|TRBJ1-1
TGTGCCACCAGTGCCGGGGGACAGGGGGCCCCTCAAAGGACTGAAGCTTTCTTT
CATSAGGQGAPQRTEAFF
>-|-|TRBV7-3|TRBJ2-5
TGTGCCAGCAGCTTAGATGGCAGGGGTAATACCCAGTACTTC
CASSLDGRGNTQYF
>TRBD2|-|TRBV3-1/TRBV3-2|TRBJ2-7
TGTGCCAGCAGCCAAGCCGGAGGGTCTAGCGGGAGGGTAAACGAGCAGTACTTC
CASSQAGGSSGRVNEQYF
>-|-|TRBV5-1|TRBJ2-1
TGCGCCAGCAGGTCAGGGTTCCCCTACAATGAGCAGTTCTTC
CASRSGFPYNEQFF
>-|-|TRBV20-1|TRBJ1-2
TGCAGTGCTAGTGGGGGCGCGAAAGGCTACACCTTC
CSASGGAKGYTF
>-|-|TRBV10-1|TRBJ1-5
TGCGCCAGCAGTGCTCCGGGTCAGCCCCAGCATTTT
CASSAPGQPQHF
>-|-|TRBV30|TRBJ1-1
TGTGCCTGGAGTGTACGAGGGGCGAACACTGAAGCTTTCTTT
CAWSVRGANTEAFF
>-|once|TRBV3-1/TRBV3-2|TRBJ2-1
TGTGCCAGCAGCCCCCTAAATTTACCCCAGTTCTTC
CASSPLNLPQFF
>-|-|TRBV7-9|TRBJ2-3
TGTGCCAGCAGCTTACAGGGGCGCAAGGTAGATACGCAGTATTTT
CASSLQGRKVDTQYF
>-|-|TRBV5-4|TRBJ2-3
TGTGCCAGCAGCCTACGACATGAAGGTACGCAGTATTTT
CASSLRHEGTQYF
>-|-|TRBV7-3|TRBJ1-3
TGTGCCAGCAGCCCCGACAGTTCCTCTGGAAACACCATATATTTT
CASSPDSSSGNTIYF
>-|-|TRBV4-1|TRBJ2-2
TGCGCCAGCAGCCAAGAGCACAGAGGGGGAGGCGGGGAGCTGTTTTTT
CASSQEHRGGGGELFF
>-|-|TRBV7-2|TRBJ1-5
TGTGCCAGCAGCTTAGATCGGGGGAGGGATCAGCCCCAGCATTTT
CASSLDRGRDQPQHF
>TRBD1|-|TRBV30|TRBJ1-1
TGTGCCTGGGCCAGGGGGGGGAACACTGAAGCTTTCTTT
CAWARGGNTEAFF
>-|-|TRBV25-1|TRBJ2-3
TGTGCCAGCACGCTAGCAGGTAGCACAGATACGCAGTATTTT
CASTLAGSTDTQYF
>TRBD1|-|TRBV4-3|TRBJ1-3
TGCGCCAGCAGCCAACTGACAGGGGGCGCCTCTGGAAACACCATATATTTT
CASSQLTGGASGNTIYF
>-|-|TRBV14|TRBJ1-2
TGTGCCAGCAGCAACAGGGTGGCCTATGGCTACACCTTC
CASSNRVAYGYTF
>-|-|TRBV30|TRBJ1-4
TGTGCCTGGAAAGGATGGCCTTGGGGGGAAAAACTGTTTTTT
CAWKGWPWGEKLFF
>TRBD1|-|TRBV5-6|TRBJ2-5
TGTGCCAGCACCTTGGGACAGGGTCTGGTGGAGACCCAGTACTTC
CASTLGQGLVETQYF
>TRBD2|-|TRBV24-1|TRBJ2-3
TGTGCCACCGAGCCGCGGGGGGCCGCAGATACGCAGTATTTT
CATEPRGAADTQYF
>TRBD2|few|TRBV19|TRBJ2-1
TGTGCCAGTAGTTACACCGGGGGGGGCCTTGATGAGCAGTTCTTC
CASSYTGGGLDEQFF
>-|-|TRBV29-1|TRBJ2-1
TGCAGCGTGGATGATAGGAGCTCCTACAATGAGCAGTTCTTC
CSVDDRSSYNEQFF
>-|-|TRBV15|TRBJ1-6
TGTGCCACCAGCAGAGGGATGGGGATACGGAATTCACCCCTCCACTTT
CATSRGMGIRNSPLHF
>-|-|TRBV28|TRBJ2-1
TGTGCCAGCAGCCTAAACAATGAGCAGTTCTTC
CASSLNNEQFF
>-|-|TRBV5-6|TRBJ1-5
TGTGCCAGCAGCCCGTGGGTTGGTTCATTGGTTAGCAATCAGCCCCAGCATTTT
CASSPWVGSLVSNQPQHF